This T cell receptor beta chain was captured by sequencing in a study of shared clonotypes between healthy human individuals. As defined, naive CD8 cells were CD45RO-negative and positively selected for CCR7, with terminally differentiated effector memory CD45RA+ cells excluded. J lost 5 bases, V lost 9 bases, and 12 bases had no gene match. The CDR3 length is 14 residues. In germline, CDR1 is ENHRY, CDR2 SYGVKD. Clones were sequenced by immunoSEQ multiplex PCR, and TCRdb holds only the in-frame ones, with some missing. The sample consists of 1.5 million to 2.5 million clones, just under 95% of them appearing once.

Sequencing was carried out using naive CD8+ T cells sorted from blood. The chain joins TRBV10-3 to TRBJ2-7; TRBD1 matches at 8 bases. The sequence was collected from a man aged 18 to 30 in good health. CDR3 amino acids: CAILGDGQGHEQYF. The CDR3 bases are TGTGCCATTTTGGGGGACGGACAGGGCCACGAGCAGTACTTC.